This T cell receptor beta chain was observed in a study of T cells in Graves' hyperthyroidism and ophthalmopathy. Whole-study context: At the time of initial diagnosis and before any treatment, peripheral blood was collected.

Between the trimmed V and J ends, which lost 3 bases and 0 bases, there was a span of 3 bases. CDR3 size: 14 residues. Overall study results and limits: Among thyroid clonotypes expanded above 0.001, most also appeared in blood.

Comments on this clonotype: The antigen remains undetermined.

Stable Graves' hyperthyroidism denoted no ophthalmopathy progression over 18 months. PBMCs came from more than 9 ml fresh peripheral blood. Template material for amplifying TCR beta CDR3 regions consisted of RNA transcripts. First-round RT-PCR targeting the TCR CDR3 was performed with the HTBI primer set. MiXCR was run by TCRdb on the multiplex PCR reads, yielding one entry per CDR3 protein. Found here are fewer than 550,000 distinct CDR3 sequences, less than 20% of them singletons; the top ten hold 13% to 15%. Sequenced material: blood. The receptor comes from a woman younger than 30 with Graves' hyperthyroidism. The chain carries TRBV12-3 or TRBV12-4 and TRBJ1-6; D unresolved. The CDR3 bases are TGTGCCAGCAGTTTGGGCTCCTATAATTCACCCCTCCACTTT. This encodes CASSLGSYNSPLHF.